The 18 T cell receptor beta chains below were found in one sample sequenced in a study of T-cell memory formation after mild COVID-19. TCRdb processed the 5' RACE reads anew with MiXCR; each CDR3 protein has one entry. The profile shows under 700,000 distinct CDR3 sequences, roughly 20% of them singletons. The sample taken for sequencing was PBMCs or a T cell subset sorted from them (not recorded which). The receptors stem from an adult woman who had mild COVID-19 (a few samples of this study predate the infection). Cell type and time point are not known.

This chain's CDR3 is CASSLQVAGSSTDTQYF. CDR3 coding DNA: TGTGCCAGCAGTTTACAGGTCGCGGGGTCTAGCACAGATACGCAGTATTTT. V usage is TRBV12-3 or TRBV12-4 and J usage is TRBJ2-3; D may be TRBD2 (6 bases). This CDR3 contains 17 residues. V dropped 2 bases and J dropped 0 bases, with 15 bases sitting between them.

This clonotype was found a few times. V usage is TRBV7-9 and J usage is TRBJ1-1; possible D gene TRBD1, 5 bases. V was pared by 8 bases and J by 1 base, with 11 bases between. The CDR3 extends over 13 amino acids. Germline V gene sequence: CDR1 SEHNR, CDR2 FQNEAQ (reference sequence). This chain's CDR3 is CASCAGPNTEAFF. CDR3 DNA: TGTGCCAGCTGTGCAGGGCCGAACACTGAAGCTTTCTTT.

This chain uses TRBV20-1 with TRBJ2-7; D is possibly TRBD1 or TRBD2 (5 bases each). Trimming stripped 1 base from V and 7 bases from J, with 17 bases between. The CDR3 consists of 14 residues. Germline-derived CDR1 and CDR2 are DFQATT and SNEGSKA (reference sequence). This CDR3 is CSARGNRGRGEQYF. CDR3 in DNA: TGCAGTGCTAGAGGGAACCGGGGCCGAGGGGAGCAGTACTTC.

The chain couples TRBV3-1 to TRBJ2-3; D possibly corresponds to TRBD2 (6 bases). The germline V and J ends were trimmed by 0 bases and 4 bases, with 17 bases remaining between them. The germline V gene has CDR1 LGHDT and CDR2 YNNKEL (reference sequence). The CDR3 has 17 residues. This CDR3 reads CASSQDPRPGRPDTQYF. Written as DNA, the CDR3 is TGTGCCAGCAGCCAAGATCCCCGCCCCGGGAGACCAGATACGCAGTATTTT.

This clonotype came up a few times. This sequence joins TRBV24-1 and TRBJ1-1; unclear D gene. V lost 3 bases and J lost 3, with 4 bases in between. This CDR3 comprises 12 residues. Germline V lookup: CDR1 KGHDR, CDR2 SFDVKD. DNA of the CDR3: TGTGCCACCAGTGATCCGGACACTGAAGCTTTCTTT. This codes for CATSDPDTEAFF.

This clonotype has just a few counts. The chain links TRBV6-5 to TRBJ1-1; 9 nucleotides line up with TRBD1. This CDR3 has 15 amino acids. V trimming: 7 bases; J trimming: 3 bases; junction bases outside the gene matches: 9. Germline V gene sequence: CDR1 MNHEY, CDR2 SVGAGI. The CDR3 sequence: CASTDGTGIHTEAFF. CDR3 DNA sequence: TGTGCCAGCACTGACGGGACAGGGATTCACACTGAAGCTTTCTTT.

This clonotype was observed a few times. The chain carries TRBV4-1 and TRBJ2-3, with D perhaps given as TRBD1 or TRBD2 (5 bases each). The V gene lost 8 bases and the J gene lost 3 bases, with 15 bases spanning the gap. Germline V gene lookup returns CDR1 MGHRA and CDR2 YSYEKL. The CDR3 runs to 14 residues. The CDR3 loop reads CASCIGGRTDTQYF. The CDR3 DNA is TGCGCCAGCTGCATTGGGGGTAGGACAGATACGCAGTATTTT.

The sample holds a few counts of this clonotype. This chain uses TRBV19 with TRBJ1-5; tentatively, D is TRBD1 (6 bases). The V gene lost 4 bases and the J gene lost 5 bases, with 12 bases spanning the gap. This CDR3 has 14 residues. Germline CDR1 is LNHDA and CDR2 is SQIVND (reference sequence). The CDR3 DNA sequence: TGTGCCAGTAGTACCACCGGGGGCTATCAGCCCCAGCATTTT. This codes for CASSTTGGYQPQHF.

The gene calls are TRBV5-4 and TRBJ2-7; 8 bases line up with TRBD1. The V gene end was trimmed by 1 base and the J gene end by 5 bases; junction bases not matched to a gene: 20. Germline V gene data show CDR1 as SGHNT and CDR2 as YYREEE (reference sequence). The CDR3 loop spans 19 amino acids. The CDR3 DNA is TGTGCCAGCAGCTTGAAGGTCGCAGGGGGCCTTTTCTCCCTTCACGAGCAGTACTTC. Its translation is CASSLKVAGGLFSLHEQYF.

The V call is TRBV2, the J call TRBJ1-1; D remains unclear. The CDR3 sequence is 12 residues long. Trimming left V 8 bases short and J 3 bases short, with 10 bases between. Germline V lookup: CDR1 SNHLY, CDR2 FYNNEI. The CDR3 region is CASEVGYTEAFF. CDR3 DNA sequence: TGTGCCAGCGAGGTTGGGTACACTGAAGCTTTCTTT.

This clonotype appeared a few times. The V and J genes are TRBV4-3 and TRBJ1-1; 8 nucleotides match TRBD1. Germline values: CDR1 LGHNA, CDR2 YSLEER. CDR3 size: 14 residues. V dropped 0 bases and J dropped 8; count of bases not matched to a gene: 5. The CDR3 region has the DNA TGCGCCAGCAGCCAAGACCCAGGGGGCAACGAAGCTTTCTTT. Translating it yields CASSQDPGGNEAFF.

This clonotype was counted a few times. The chain couples TRBV20-1 to TRBJ2-3; D may be TRBD2 (6 bases). The V gene's germline CDR1 is DFQATT and CDR2 SNEGSKA (reference sequence). The CDR3 sequence is 16 residues long. The germline V and J ends were trimmed by 5 bases and 2 bases, with 20 bases remaining between them. The CDR3 loop reads CSASTPLAQITDTQYF. DNA of the CDR3: TGCAGTGCTTCCACCCCTCTAGCGCAGATCACAGATACGCAGTATTTT.

This clonotype was counted a few times. This chain joins TRBV29-1 and TRBJ2-7; D may be TRBD2 (5 bases). The CDR3 length is 11 residues. From germline, CDR1 is SQVTM and CDR2 ANQGSEA. Between the trimmed V and J ends, which lost 7 bases and 0 bases, there was a span of 7 bases. CDR3 in DNA: TGCAGCGCGGGGAGCTCCTACGAGCAGTACTTC. Residues: CSAGSSYEQYF.

This chain connects TRBV6-1 to TRBJ1-2; tentative D call: TRBD1 (6 bases). This CDR3 comprises 14 residues. Germline values: CDR1 MNHNS, CDR2 SASEGT. Trimming cost V 4 bases and J 4 bases, with 13 bases left between them. CDR3 region: CASSGADRLYGYTF. The CDR3 nucleotides are TGTGCCAGCAGTGGCGCCGACAGGCTCTATGGCTACACCTTC.

The V gene is TRBV24-1, the J gene TRBJ1-5; a weak D match, TRBD1 (5 bases). The germline V gene has CDR1 KGHDR and CDR2 SFDVKD. The germline V and J ends were trimmed by 1 base and 6 bases, with 15 bases remaining between them. CDR3 length: 16 residues. The DNA for the CDR3 is TGTGCCACCAGTGATTTCGGGGAGAGGGACGGTCAGCCCCAGCATTTT. It codes for CATSDFGERDGQPQHF.

The J gene is TRBJ2-1, the V gene TRBV5-1; TRBD1 matches at 7 bases. The CDR3 runs to 16 residues. Germline CDR1 SGHRS, CDR2 YFSETQ. V lost 4 bases to trimming and J lost 3 bases; unmatched junction nucleotides: 10. CDR3 residues: CASSPRETGYYNEQFF. CDR3 sequence (DNA): TGCGCCAGCAGCCCGCGTGAGACAGGGTACTACAATGAGCAGTTCTTC.

This clonotype has more than one count but fewer than ten. The chain combines TRBV14 with TRBJ1-4; D gene ambiguous. Looked up from germline, CDR1 is SGHDN and CDR2 is FVKESK. V was clipped by 4 bases and J by 4 bases, with 13 bases between them. The CDR3 length is 15 residues. CDR3 coding DNA: TGTGCCAGCAGCCCAGGAGGCGGAGTTAATGAAAAACTGTTTTTT. It codes for CASSPGGGVNEKLFF.

Only a few counts were recorded for this clonotype. The chain has TRBV12-3 or TRBV12-4 and TRBJ2-1; 9 nucleotides match TRBD2. V was clipped by 2 bases and J by 4 bases; unmatched bases: 6. This CDR3 is 16 amino acids long. CDR3 in DNA: TGTGCCAGCAGTTTATTCGGCGGGGGGGTATACAATGAGCAGTTCTTC. This translates into CASSLFGGGVYNEQFF.